This T cell receptor beta chain is drawn from a study of shared clonotypes between healthy human individuals. Study-level background: Three plates each covered CD4 naive and memory; CD8 naive two, CD8 memory one.

This CDR3 comprises 15 residues. V was clipped by 3 bases and J by 4 bases; unmatched bases: 5. Germline loops: CDR1 SGHRS, CDR2 YFSETQ. Turning to this clone: The antigen is not known.

Only in-frame clones appear in the TCRdb table, and some are missing; sequencing was by immunoSEQ multiplex PCR. The sample holds roughly 1.5 million clones, 95% to 99% seen once. Study findings and constraints: A reduction in generation probabilities was seen for non-shared clonotypes relative to those shared by all four donors.

The genes are TRBV5-1 and TRBJ2-7; 12 nucleotides line up with TRBD2. Sequenced input: naive CD4+ T cells sorted from blood. Subset reported: CD45RA+ positively selected. The receptor comes from a man aged 30 to 45 in good health. CDR3 sequence (DNA): TGCGCCAGCAGCTCGCTAGCGGGAGGGATTTACGAGCAGTACTTC. It translates to CASSSLAGGIYEQYF. Variable domain in full (rest from reference TRBV5-1 and TRBJ2-7): KAGVTQTPRYLIKTRGQQVTLSCSPISGHRSVSWYQQTPGQGLQFLFEYFSETQRNKGNFPGRFSGRQFSNSRSEMNVSTLELGDSALYLCASSSLAGGIYEQYFGPGTRLTVT.